This TCR beta chain stems from a study of blood T cells in healthy people across ages. Broader study findings: Per million T cells, TCR beta diversity dropped about linearly as age rose.

For this clonotype: The antigen remains unidentified.

The use of a sample-barcoded 5' primer and a J-beta primer mix characterized a second PCR of roughly 6 to 11 cycles. In TCRdb, the 5' RACE reads were re-called with MiXCR into one record per CDR3 protein. The data contain around 790,000 distinct CDR3 sequences, approximately 48% of them singletons. The CDR3 has 19 residues. The germline V gene encodes CDR1 LGHNA and CDR2 YSLEER. With V trimmed by 3 bases and J by 0 bases, 14 bases remained unmatched. The clonotype comes from a man in his 60s in good health. The V call is TRBV4-3, the J call TRBJ2-3, with 8 bases identical to TRBD2. Specimen: blood. In DNA form, the CDR3 reads TGCGCCAGCAGCCAGCAGGTTGGCGGGGGGAGTCCTAGCACAGATACGCAGTATTTT. Amino acid sequence: CASSQQVGGGSPSTDTQYF.